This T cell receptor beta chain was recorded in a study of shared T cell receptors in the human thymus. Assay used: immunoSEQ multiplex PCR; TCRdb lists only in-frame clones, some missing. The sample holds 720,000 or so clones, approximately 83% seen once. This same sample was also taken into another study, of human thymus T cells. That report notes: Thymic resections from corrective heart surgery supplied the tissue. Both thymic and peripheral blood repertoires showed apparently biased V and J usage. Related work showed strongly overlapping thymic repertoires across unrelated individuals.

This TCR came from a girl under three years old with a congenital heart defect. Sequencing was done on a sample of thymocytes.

The CDR3 spells CASSLDRGTCTYEQYF. Here the CDR3 DNA reads TGTGCCAGCAGCTTAGATAGGGGGACCTGTACCTACGAGCAGTACTTC. This chain connects TRBV11-2 to TRBJ2-7; a possible D gene is TRBD1 (6 bases). The germline gives CDR1 SGHAT, CDR2 FQNNGV. The CDR3 is made up of 16 amino acids. Trimming removed 0 bases at V and 2 bases at J, with 14 bases between.